The 8 T cell receptor beta chains in this list originate from one sample, sequenced in a study of shared clonotypes between healthy human individuals. Method: immunoSEQ multiplex PCR; TCRdb's copy keeps in-frame clones and lacks some. The sample records 1,400,000 or so clones, 98% to 99% being singletons. Sequenced sample: naive CD4+ T cells sorted from blood. The sample's subset: CD45RA+ positively selected. The receptors stem from a man aged 25 to 40 in good health.

The genes are TRBV7-2 and TRBJ2-3; 13 bases agree with TRBD2. Germline values: CDR1 SGHTA, CDR2 FQGNSA. The CDR3 length is 18 residues. Germline trimming cut 8 bases from V and 3 bases from J; bases unmatched to any gene: 14. The DNA for the CDR3 is TGTGCCAGCGGCGGAACTAGCGGGAGGGCCTTTATAACAGATACGCAGTATTTT. Residues: CASGGTSGRAFITDTQYF.

The J gene is TRBJ2-5, the V gene TRBV7-6; D gene uncertain. This CDR3 comprises 14 residues. Germline V gives CDR1 SGHVS, CDR2 FNYEAQ. V was cut by 1 base and J by 2 bases, with 8 bases left in between. The CDR3 nucleotides are TGTGCCAGCAGCTTAGTACCAGAGCAAGAGACCCAGTACTTC. The encoded protein is CASSLVPEQETQYF.

The chain is built from TRBV16 and TRBJ2-7, with D hard to call. CDR1 and CDR2 (germline): KGHSY, FQNENV. CDR3 length: 12 amino acids. V was pared by 2 bases and J by 6 bases, with 8 bases between. CDR3 sequence reads: CASSQTESEQYF. For the CDR3, the DNA is TGTGCCAGCAGCCAAACAGAATCCGAGCAGTACTTC.

V gene TRBV27 combines with J gene TRBJ2-7; unclear D gene. The CDR3 runs to 12 residues. The germline gives CDR1 MNHEY, CDR2 SMNVEV (reference sequence). V shed 4 bases and J shed 3 bases, with 7 bases lying between them. The CDR3 sequence is CASSSWGYEQYF. The CDR3 DNA sequence: TGTGCCAGCAGTTCGTGGGGCTACGAGCAGTACTTC.

On this clone itself: Other nucleotide sequences from this sample produce the same CDR3. This chain uses TRBV5-1 with TRBJ2-3, with 11 bases aligning to TRBD2. CDR3 length equals 16 residues. The V gene's germline CDR1 is SGHRS and CDR2 YFSETQ. V was pared by 3 bases and J by 2 bases, with 5 bases of the junction left unmatched. Here the CDR3 reads CASSSRLAGTTDTQYF. CDR3 DNA sequence: TGCGCCAGCAGCTCCCGACTAGCGGGAACCACAGATACGCAGTATTTT.

This clone showed up just once. Other DNA sequences of this sample code for an identical CDR3. The V and J genes are TRBV2 and TRBJ1-2; a weak D match, TRBD1 (5 bases). The germline CDR1 and CDR2 sequences are SNHLY and FYNNEI. The CDR3 loop spans 12 amino acids. The V gene lost 6 bases and the J gene lost 2 bases, with 7 bases spanning the gap. The CDR3 protein is CASRGQNYGYTF. The CDR3 DNA reads as TGTGCCAGCAGGGGGCAGAACTATGGCTACACCTTC.

The chain joins TRBV6-1 to TRBJ2-5; D might be TRBD1 (6 bases). Germline CDR1 MNHNS, CDR2 SASEGT. V was shortened by 5 bases and J by 3 bases, with 7 bases between the two germline ends. The CDR3 has 12 residues. The CDR3 sequence is CASSNREETQYF. Written as DNA, the CDR3 is TGTGCCAGCAGTAACAGGGAAGAGACCCAGTACTTC.

This chain joins TRBV9 and TRBJ2-1; 12 bases agree with TRBD2. The germline gives CDR1 SGDLS, CDR2 YYNGEE. The junction had 9 bases not matched to a gene; V was cut back by 4 bases and J by 1 base. The CDR3 is 18 amino acids. As DNA, the CDR3 is TGTGCCAGCAGCACAAGGACTAGCGGGACGGGATCCTACAATGAGCAGTTCTTC. It codes for CASSTRTSGTGSYNEQFF.